What follows are 32 T cell receptor beta chains derived from one specimen sequenced in a study of T cells in Graves' hyperthyroidism and ophthalmopathy. Amplified TCR beta CDR3 regions derived from RNA transcripts. When the TCR CDR3 underwent first-round RT-PCR, the HTBI primer set was used. Via MiXCR, TCRdb re-called the multiplex PCR reads, giving one row per CDR3 protein. The table has 530,000 or so distinct CDR3 sequences, around 46% seen once; the top ten hold about 8%. What was sequenced was peripheral blood or thyroid tissue (not recorded which). Every receptor here comes from a woman aged 18-29 years with Graves' hyperthyroidism.

The sample holds many counts of this clonotype. The gene calls are TRBV20-1 and TRBJ1-6, with no clear D. Germline CDR1 and CDR2: DFQATT and SNEGSKA (reference sequence). Deletions cut 1 base from V and 9 bases from J, with 10 bases between. The CDR3 loop spans 13 amino acids. CDR3 DNA: TGCAGTGCTAGAGTCGCACCGGGTTCACCCCTCCACTTT. This codes for CSARVAPGSPLHF.

This clonotype occurred many times. The genes are TRBV20-1 and TRBJ1-5; D ambiguous. V gave up 0 bases and J gave up 3 bases, with 9 bases separating them. Germline lookup yields CDR1 DFQATT and CDR2 SNEGSKA (reference sequence). There are 14 residues in the CDR3. The DNA of the CDR3 is TGCAGTGCTAGAGATGGGAGGCCCAATCAGCCCCAGCATTTT. Its protein is CSARDGRPNQPQHF.

At least ten counts were recorded for this clonotype. This chain joins TRBV7-2 and TRBJ1-4, with 9 bases fitting TRBD1. The CDR3 loop spans 15 amino acids. Trimming cost V 4 bases and J 7 bases; bases outside gene matches: 7. Germline V gene sequence: CDR1 SGHTA, CDR2 FQGNSA. The CDR3 DNA sequence: TGTGCCAGCAGCTCCCGGGACAGGGCCTCTGAAAAACTGTTTTTT. This codes for CASSSRDRASEKLFF. The entire variable domain, with the rest obtained from reference TRBV7-2 and TRBJ1-4, is as follows: GAGVSQSPSNKVTEKGKDVELRCDPISGHTALYWYRQSLGQGLEFLIYFQGNSAPDKSGLPSDRFSAERTGGSVSTLTIQRTQQEDSAVYLCASSSRDRASEKLFFGSGTQLSVL.

This clonotype occurred many times. The gene calls are TRBV19 and TRBJ1-2; D remains unclear. The CDR3 extends over 14 amino acids. Trimming stripped 4 bases from V and 4 bases from J, with 13 bases between. The germline V gene encodes CDR1 LNHDA and CDR2 SQIVND (reference sequence). CDR3 nucleotide sequence: TGTGCCAGTAGTACGCCCCCGGACGGCTATGGCTACACCTTC. Translated: CASSTPPDGYGYTF.

This clonotype appeared many times. This sequence joins TRBV10-3 and TRBJ1-3, with unresolved D. The CDR3 covers 15 residues. The V gene lost 7 bases and the J gene lost 7 bases, with 20 bases spanning the gap. Germline values: CDR1 ENHRY, CDR2 SYGVKD. CDR3 sequence: CAITKQFSPGNTIYF. The CDR3 nucleotides are TGTGCCATCACCAAACAGTTCTCGCCGGGGAACACCATATATTTT.

The chain carries TRBV24-1 and TRBJ1-2; no firm D call. Germline CDR1 reads KGHDR; CDR2 reads SFDVKD. The CDR3 runs to 13 residues. Between the trimmed V and J ends, which lost 6 bases and 5 bases, there was a span of 12 bases. CDR3 coding DNA: TGTGCCACCAGTAAGGGCTACGGTTATGGCTACACCTTC. Protein product: CATSKGYGYGYTF.

The chain joins TRBV2 to TRBJ2-7, with 14 bases identical to TRBD2. The J call may be incorrect, as the DNA end agrees better with TRBJ2-1. CDR1 is SNHLY, CDR2 FYNNEI, per germline. This CDR3 has 14 amino acids. This CDR3 reads CASRRGLAGDEQFF. In DNA, the CDR3 is TGTGCCAGCAGGCGGGGACTAGCGGGAGATGAGCAGTTCTTC.

This clonotype was seen repeatedly, ten times or more. For the CDR3, the DNA is TGTGCCAGCAGCTCAGCGGCCCCGGAGCAACAGTACTTC. Translation: CASSSAAPEQQYF. This rearrangement joins TRBV7-3 to TRBJ2-7; the D gene is possibly TRBD2 (5 bases). The CDR3 consists of 13 residues. The germline V gene has CDR1 SGHTA and CDR2 FQGTGA. V dropped 4 bases and J dropped 10 bases, with 17 bases sitting between them.

In this sample, this clonotype turned up once. The genes are TRBV7-6 and TRBJ1-4; D uncertain. V was cut by 6 bases and J by 0 bases, with 5 bases left in between. This CDR3 is built from 13 residues. The V gene's germline CDR1 is SGHVS and CDR2 FNYEAQ. The CDR3 DNA is TGTGCCAGCAGACTTGCAACTAATGAAAAACTGTTTTTT. Its protein product is CASRLATNEKLFF.

This clonotype was recorded a few times. This chain connects TRBV5-8 to TRBJ1-4; D might be TRBD1 (6 bases). With 0 bases removed from V and 3 bases from J, the gap between germline ends came to 9 bases. Germline CDR1 SGHTS, CDR2 YDEGEE. The CDR3 is 15 amino acids. The CDR3: CASSLVQGSNEKLFF. The CDR3 coding sequence is TGTGCCAGCAGCTTGGTCCAGGGGTCTAATGAAAAACTGTTTTTT.

This clonotype was seen at least ten times. The chain links TRBV7-8 to TRBJ2-7; D not certain. Deletions cut 6 bases from V and 0 bases from J, with 15 bases between. Germline loops: CDR1 SGHVS, CDR2 FQNEAQ. The length of the CDR3 is 15 residues. CDR3: CASRRAETSSYEQYF. The CDR3 DNA follows: TGTGCCAGCAGACGAGCCGAGACATCCTCCTACGAGCAGTACTTC.

There are many counts of this clonotype. The chain recombines TRBV20-1 with TRBJ2-5; 8 bases agree with TRBD1. The germline gives CDR1 DFQATT, CDR2 SNEGSKA (reference sequence). This CDR3 has 13 residues. V lost 2 bases, J lost 3 bases, and 2 bases stayed unmatched. CDR3 residues: CSARQGAEETQYF. The CDR3 region has the DNA TGCAGTGCTAGACAGGGGGCTGAAGAGACCCAGTACTTC.

Regarding this clonotype: An end of the junction does not agree with germline; a read error may underlie this. The chain carries TRBV7-2 and TRBJ1-5; a possible D gene is TRBD1 (6 bases). Looked up from germline, CDR1 is SGHTA and CDR2 is FQGNSA. This CDR3 is 17 amino acids long. The CDR3, as DNA: TGTGCCAGCACCTTAGAGAGGGGGGGGCAAGATTATCAGCCCCAGCATTTT. This codes for CASTLERGGQDYQPQHF. Filled out from reference TRBV7-2 and TRBJ1-5, the complete variable domain reads GAGVSQSPSNKVTEKGKDVELRCDPISGHTALYWYRQSLGQGLEFLIYFQGNSAPDKSGLPSDRFSAERTGGSVSTLTIQRTQQEDSAVYLCASTLERGGQDYQPQHFGDGTRLSIL.

This rearrangement joins TRBV29-1 to TRBJ1-5, with 7 nucleotides matching TRBD1. The CDR3 extends over 15 amino acids. Germline assignment: CDR1 SQVTM and CDR2 ANQGSEA. The junction had 15 bases not matched to a gene; V was cut back by 8 bases and J by 5 bases. DNA for the CDR3: TGCAGCAGTTCTGACAGTTTAGGGGGCCATCAGCCCCAGCATTTT. Encoded protein: CSSSDSLGGHQPQHF.

This chain links TRBV29-1 with TRBJ1-1; D is perhaps TRBD1 (5 bases). CDR1 SQVTM and CDR2 ANQGSEA come from the germline V gene. V lost 5 bases to trimming and J lost 0 bases, with 7 bases between them. The CDR3 sequence is 12 residues long. The CDR3 DNA reads as TGCAGCGTTTCGGGGCTGAACACTGAAGCTTTCTTT. Encoded protein: CSVSGLNTEAFF.

The chain has TRBV10-3 and TRBJ2-7, with D perhaps TRBD2 (6 bases). This CDR3 comprises 19 residues. CDR1 ENHRY and CDR2 SYGVKD come from the germline V gene. Deletions cut 7 bases from V and 3 bases from J, with 31 bases between. The CDR3 DNA reads TGTGCCATCACCCCTAGCAGCTCGGGGGTGCTTGGGGGTTACTACGAGCAGTACTTC. It yields the protein CAITPSSSGVLGGYYEQYF.

This chain connects TRBV24-1 to TRBJ2-1, with 7 positions matching TRBD2. V lost 9 bases, J lost 1 base, and 11 bases stayed unmatched. CDR3 length: 16 amino acids. Germline V gene lookup returns CDR1 KGHDR and CDR2 SFDVKD. The CDR3 protein is CATGGGTGLSYNEQFF. The CDR3 region has the DNA TGTGCCACCGGGGGGGGTACGGGACTATCCTACAATGAGCAGTTCTTC.

This clonotype was recorded at least ten times. The chain is built from TRBV29-1 and TRBJ2-2; weak D call: TRBD1 (6 bases). V lost 7 bases, J lost 1 base, and 10 bases lay in between. Germline assignment: CDR1 SQVTM and CDR2 ANQGSEA. The CDR3 spans 13 residues. The CDR3 region is CSGGTLNTGELFF. CDR3 in DNA: TGCAGCGGGGGGACATTGAACACCGGGGAGCTGTTTTTT.

About this clonotype itself: Relative to the germline gene, one junction end is altered; a read error may explain this. The chain has TRBV6-1 and TRBJ2-5, with 8 nucleotides matching TRBD2. The CDR3 covers 15 residues. CDR1 and CDR2 (germline): MNHNS, SASEGT. CDR3 DNA: TGTGCCAGCAGCCGATCGGGGGGGGCGCCGGAGACTCAGTACTTC. It yields the protein CASSRSGGAPETQYF.

This clonotype was observed at least ten times. The genes are TRBV6-5 and TRBJ2-7, with D hard to call. CDR3 size: 15 residues. V was trimmed by 5 bases and J by 7 bases, leaving 21 bases between them. Germline V lookup: CDR1 MNHEY, CDR2 SVGAGI. DNA for the CDR3: TGTGCCAGCAGTGAACGGTCATTTGAAGATCTTGAGCAGTACTTC. Translation: CASSERSFEDLEQYF.

V gene TRBV29-1 combines with J gene TRBJ1-2; no definite D call. With 4 bases removed from V and 6 bases from J, the gap between germline ends came to 9 bases. This CDR3 contains 11 residues. Looked up from germline, CDR1 is SQVTM and CDR2 is ANQGSEA. The CDR3 spells CSVVRTNGYTF. Written as DNA, the CDR3 is TGCAGCGTTGTGCGGACTAATGGCTACACCTTC. The variable domain in full, completed from reference TRBV29-1 and TRBJ1-2, reads SAVISQKPSRDICQRGTSLTIQCQVDSQVTMMFWYRQQPGQSLTLIATANQGSEATYESGFVIDKFPISRPNLTFSTLTVSNMSPEDSSIYLCSVVRTNGYTFGSGTRLTVV.

The chain has TRBV2 and TRBJ1-2; D call uncertain. V lost 8 bases, J lost 9 bases, and 25 bases lay in between. In germline, CDR1 is SNHLY, CDR2 FYNNEI. CDR3 length: 15 amino acids. CDR3 sequence reads: CASLIGGHGSMRYTF. Written as DNA, the CDR3 is TGTGCCAGCTTGATCGGAGGGCACGGGTCTATGCGCTACACCTTC.

Many counts were recorded for this clonotype. The chain is built from TRBV16 and TRBJ1-2; 7 bases map to TRBD1. The CDR3 spans 17 residues. Losses at the gene ends were 3 bases for V and 8 bases for J; bases not matched to a gene: 18. Per germline, CDR1 KGHSY and CDR2 FQNENV. As DNA, the CDR3 is TGTGCCAGCAGCCACCCTAGGAATTCTCGACAGGGAGGAGGCTACACCTTC. It is translated as CASSHPRNSRQGGGYTF.

The sample holds many counts of this clonotype. The chain couples TRBV5-5 to TRBJ1-5; 7 bases line up with TRBD1. CDR1 SGHKS and CDR2 YYEKEE come from the germline V gene (reference sequence). Trimming took 1 base from V and 6 from J; bases not matched to a gene: 4. The CDR3 runs 14 residues. The CDR3 DNA follows: TGTGCCAGCAGCTTGACACAGGGGCCTCAGCCCCAGCATTTT. As protein: CASSLTQGPQPQHF. Variable domain in full (rest from reference TRBV5-5 and TRBJ1-5): DAGVTQSPTHLIKTRGQQVTLRCSPISGHKSVSWYQQVLGQGPQFIFQYYEKEERGRGNFPDRFSARQFPNYSSELNVNALLLGDSALYLCASSLTQGPQPQHFGDGTRLSIL.

On this clonotype: One end of the junction is discordant with germline, which a read error may explain. CDR3 DNA sequence: TGTGCCAGCCATCCGGCCCCAGGGGGCGCATCTGGAAACACCATGTATTTT. This gives the protein CASHPAPGGASGNTMYF. V gene TRBV6-2 or TRBV6-3 combines with J gene TRBJ1-3; 8 nucleotides line up with TRBD1. There are 17 residues in the CDR3. CDR1 and CDR2 (germline): MNHEY, SVGEGT.

V and J are TRBV13 and TRBJ1-1; no firm D call. The length of the CDR3 is 14 residues. Germline values: CDR1 PRHDT, CDR2 FYEKMQ (reference sequence). Trimming removed 0 bases at V and 2 bases at J, with 7 bases between. In DNA form, the CDR3 reads TGTGCCAGCAGCTTAGGCTTGAGTAACACTGAAGCTTTCTTT. This encodes CASSLGLSNTEAFF.

This clonotype showed up many times. The V and J genes are TRBV19 and TRBJ1-1; D ambiguous. The CDR3 totals 12 residues. Trimming left V 7 bases short and J 11 bases short, with 17 bases between. From germline, CDR1 is LNHDA and CDR2 SQIVND (reference sequence). CDR3 region: CASMSGTLRAFF. CDR3 DNA: TGTGCCAGTATGAGTGGAACCTTGCGGGCTTTCTTT.

A word on this clonotype: One base away lies a much larger clone, so this may be a sequencing read error. The chain couples TRBV4-1 to TRBJ2-7; tentatively, D is TRBD2 (7 bases). Deletions cut 0 bases from V and 1 base from J, with 19 bases between. The CDR3 covers 18 residues. The germline V gene encodes CDR1 MGHRA and CDR2 YSYEKL. The CDR3 reads CASSQDPSWGGQSYEQYF. CDR3 nucleotide sequence: TGCGCCAGCAGCCAAGATCCTTCATGGGGGGGGCAGTCCTACGAGCAGTACTTC.

The V call is TRBV9, the J call TRBJ1-2; D is unresolved. Germline V gives CDR1 SGDLS, CDR2 YYNGEE. V lost 4 bases and J lost 10, with 11 bases in between. This CDR3 region has 11 residues. CDR3: CASSLNGAYTF. CDR3 nucleotide sequence: TGTGCCAGCAGCTTGAACGGAGCCTACACCTTC.

This clonotype showed up just a few times. The chain links TRBV3-1 to TRBJ2-7; 8 bases align to TRBD1. V trimming: 2 bases; J trimming: 2 bases; junction bases outside the gene matches: 5. This CDR3 is 15 amino acids long. The V gene's germline CDR1 is LGHDT and CDR2 YNNKEL (reference sequence). CDR3 in DNA: TGTGCCAGCAGCCAAACGACAGGGGCGGCCTACGAGCAGTACTTC. Encoded protein: CASSQTTGAAYEQYF.

The sample holds many counts of this clonotype. The chain is built from TRBV7-9 and TRBJ1-6, with no clear D. Germline V gene sequence: CDR1 SEHNR, CDR2 FQNEAQ (reference sequence). This CDR3 is 15 amino acids long. Deletions cut 5 bases from V and 9 bases from J, with 17 bases between. CDR3 bases: TGTGCCAGCAGCCCCCTGGTGGAGGGCAGTTCACCCCTCCACTTT. Its protein is CASSPLVEGSSPLHF.

In its sample, this clonotype was seen many times. The chain recombines TRBV7-8 with TRBJ1-4; no clear D gene. CDR3 size: 15 residues. Looked up from germline, CDR1 is SGHVS and CDR2 is FQNEAQ. Trimming shortened V by 5 bases and J by 2 bases, and 12 bases separated the two germline ends. CDR3 region: CASSRSEQTNEKLFF. As DNA, the CDR3 is TGTGCCAGCAGCCGATCGGAACAGACTAATGAAAAACTGTTTTTT.